The present TCR beta chain was sequenced within a study of cytomegalovirus exposure and HLA in healthy donors. This clone is a singleton in its sample. Its antigen is unidentified. The germline V gene has CDR1 MNHEY and CDR2 SMNVEV (reference sequence). V lost 6 bases, J lost 2 bases, and 14 bases lay in between. The CDR3 totals 15 residues. The study, taken as a whole, reports: In all likelihood, a cluster of highly shared sequence variants was a sequencing artifact.

These donors, healthy bone marrow donors, were studied. This PCR relied on a set of 60 Vbeta primers and 13 Jbeta primers. The assay was immunoSEQ multiplex PCR, and TCRdb's table has in-frame clones only and misses some. The top ten clones hold approximately 2% of a sample with more than 150,000 clones, about 80% of them seen once. This rearrangement joins TRBV27 to TRBJ1-5, with TRBD1 as a possible D gene (6 bases). What was sequenced was PBMCs. The receptor's source is a woman between 18 and 29 years old in good health and CMV-seropositive. The CDR3, as DNA: TGTGCCAGCAGACCAGGACCAGGGGGCAATCAGCCCCAGCATTTT. As protein: CASRPGPGGNQPQHF.